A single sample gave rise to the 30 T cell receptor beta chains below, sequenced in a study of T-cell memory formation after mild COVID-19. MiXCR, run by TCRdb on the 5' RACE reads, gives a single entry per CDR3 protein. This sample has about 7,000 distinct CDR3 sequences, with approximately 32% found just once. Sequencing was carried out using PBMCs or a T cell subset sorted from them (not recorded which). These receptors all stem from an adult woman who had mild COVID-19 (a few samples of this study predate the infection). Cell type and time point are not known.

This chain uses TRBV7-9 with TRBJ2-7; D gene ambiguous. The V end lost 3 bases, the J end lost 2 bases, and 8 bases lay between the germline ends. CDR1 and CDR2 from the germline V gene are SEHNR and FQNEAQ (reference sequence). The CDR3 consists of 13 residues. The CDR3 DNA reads TGTGCCAGCAGCTTCGACGGAACCTACGAGCAGTACTTC. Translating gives CASSFDGTYEQYF.

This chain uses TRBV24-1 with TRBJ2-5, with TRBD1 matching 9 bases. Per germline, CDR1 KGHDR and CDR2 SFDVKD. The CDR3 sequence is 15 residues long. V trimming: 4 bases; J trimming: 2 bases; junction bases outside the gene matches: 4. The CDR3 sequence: CATSEGGTGQETQYF. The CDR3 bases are TGTGCCACCAGTGAGGGTGGGACAGGGCAAGAGACCCAGTACTTC.

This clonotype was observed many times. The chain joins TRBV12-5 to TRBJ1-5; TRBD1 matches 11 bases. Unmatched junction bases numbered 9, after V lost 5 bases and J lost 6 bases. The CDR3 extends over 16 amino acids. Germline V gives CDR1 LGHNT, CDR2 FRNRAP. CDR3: CASGTLDRGHCQPQHF. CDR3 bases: TGTGCTAGTGGTACCCTGGACAGGGGGCATTGTCAGCCCCAGCATTTT.

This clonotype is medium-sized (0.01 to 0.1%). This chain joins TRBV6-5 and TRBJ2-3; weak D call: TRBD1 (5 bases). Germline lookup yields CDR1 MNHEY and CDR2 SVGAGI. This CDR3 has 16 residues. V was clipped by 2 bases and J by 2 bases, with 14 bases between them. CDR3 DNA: TGTGCCAGCAGTTACGCGGCAGGGTATTCCACAGATACGCAGTATTTT. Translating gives CASSYAAGYSTDTQYF.

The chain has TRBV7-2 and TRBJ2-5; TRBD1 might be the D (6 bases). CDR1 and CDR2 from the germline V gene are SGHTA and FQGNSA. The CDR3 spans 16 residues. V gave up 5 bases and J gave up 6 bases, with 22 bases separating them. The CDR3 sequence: CASSQEPRGGRKTQYF. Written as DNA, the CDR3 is TGTGCCAGCAGCCAAGAGCCCAGGGGTGGGAGAAAGACCCAGTACTTC.

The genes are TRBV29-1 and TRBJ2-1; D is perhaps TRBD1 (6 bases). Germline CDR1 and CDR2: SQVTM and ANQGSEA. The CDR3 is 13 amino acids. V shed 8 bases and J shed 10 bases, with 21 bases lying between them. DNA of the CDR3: TGCAGCTTTGCGTGGGACAAGCCTGTCGAGCAGTTCTTC. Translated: CSFAWDKPVEQFF.

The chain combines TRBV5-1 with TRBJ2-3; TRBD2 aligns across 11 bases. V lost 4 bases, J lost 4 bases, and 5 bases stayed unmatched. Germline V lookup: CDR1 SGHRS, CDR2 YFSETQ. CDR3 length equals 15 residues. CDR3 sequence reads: CASSELAGVPDTQYF. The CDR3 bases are TGCGCCAGCAGCGAACTAGCGGGGGTTCCAGATACGCAGTATTTT.

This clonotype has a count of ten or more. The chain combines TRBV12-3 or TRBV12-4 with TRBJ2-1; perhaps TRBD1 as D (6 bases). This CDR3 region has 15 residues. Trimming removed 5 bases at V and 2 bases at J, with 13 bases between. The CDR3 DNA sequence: TGTGCCAGCAGTGGAACCGGGACACCCTACAATGAGCAGTTCTTC. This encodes CASSGTGTPYNEQFF.

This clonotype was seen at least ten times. The CDR3 sequence: CASSFLRITGGNTQYF. The CDR3 DNA sequence: TGTGCCAGCAGCTTCCTCCGAATAACCGGTGGGAATACGCAGTATTTT. The chain is built from TRBV5-4 and TRBJ2-3; D unclear. The CDR3 runs 16 residues. Germline CDR1 SGHNT, CDR2 YYREEE (reference sequence). V shed 2 bases and J shed 7 bases, with 20 bases lying between them. Full variable domain (rest looked up from reference TRBV5-4 and TRBJ2-3): ETGVTQSPTHLIKTRGQQVTLRCSSQSGHNTVSWYQQALGQGPQFIFQYYREEENGRGNFPPRFSGLQFPNYSSELNVNALELDDSALYLCASSFLRITGGNTQYFGPGTRLTVL.

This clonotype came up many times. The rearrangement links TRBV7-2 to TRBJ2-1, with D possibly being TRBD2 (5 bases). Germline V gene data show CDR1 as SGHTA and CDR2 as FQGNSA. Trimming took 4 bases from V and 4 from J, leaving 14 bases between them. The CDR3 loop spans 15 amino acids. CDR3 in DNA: TGTGCCAGCAGCTATACACCCGGGGAATACAATGAGCAGTTCTTC. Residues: CASSYTPGEYNEQFF.

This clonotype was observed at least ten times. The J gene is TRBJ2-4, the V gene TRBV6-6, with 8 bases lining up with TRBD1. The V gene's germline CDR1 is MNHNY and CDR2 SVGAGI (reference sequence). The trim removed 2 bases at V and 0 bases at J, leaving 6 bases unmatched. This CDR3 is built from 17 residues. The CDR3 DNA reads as TGTGCCAGCAGTTACCCGACAGGGGCCATAGCCAAAAACATTCAGTACTTC. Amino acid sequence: CASSYPTGAIAKNIQYF.

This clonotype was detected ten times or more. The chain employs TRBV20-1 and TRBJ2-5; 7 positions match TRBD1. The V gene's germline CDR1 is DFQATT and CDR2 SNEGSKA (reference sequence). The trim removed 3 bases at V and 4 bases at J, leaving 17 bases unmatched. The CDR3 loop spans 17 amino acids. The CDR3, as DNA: TGCAGTGCTAGGGCCCCGCCTCCAAACAGGGGCTCAGAGACCCAGTACTTC. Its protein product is CSARAPPPNRGSETQYF.

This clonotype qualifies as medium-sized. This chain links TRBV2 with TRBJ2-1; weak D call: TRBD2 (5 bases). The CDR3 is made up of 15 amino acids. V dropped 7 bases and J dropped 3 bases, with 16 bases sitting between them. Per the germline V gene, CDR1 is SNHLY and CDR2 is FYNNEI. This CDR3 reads CASIISVADYNEQFF. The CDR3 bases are TGTGCCAGCATAATTAGCGTCGCGGACTACAATGAGCAGTTCTTC. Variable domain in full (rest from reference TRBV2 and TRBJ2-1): EPEVTQTPSHQVTQMGQEVILRCVPISNHLYFYWYRQILGQKVEFLVSFYNNEISEKSEIFDDQFSVERPDGSNFTLKIRSTKLEDSAMYFCASIISVADYNEQFFGPGTRLTVL.

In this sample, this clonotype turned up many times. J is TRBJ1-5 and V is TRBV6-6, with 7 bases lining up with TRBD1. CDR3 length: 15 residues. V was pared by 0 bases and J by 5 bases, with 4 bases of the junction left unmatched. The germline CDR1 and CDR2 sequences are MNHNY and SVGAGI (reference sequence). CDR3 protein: CASSYSRTGDQPQHF. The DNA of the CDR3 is TGTGCCAGCAGTTACTCGAGGACAGGCGATCAGCCCCAGCATTTT.

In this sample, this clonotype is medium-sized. The DNA of the CDR3 is TGCAGCGCCGTAAATTTACAGGGGAAAGGGCAGTACTTC. Translated, it gives CSAVNLQGKGQYF. V and J are TRBV29-1 and TRBJ2-7; 7 bases line up with TRBD1. The CDR3 is 13 residues long. Looked up from germline, CDR1 is SQVTM and CDR2 is ANQGSEA. The V gene end was trimmed by 7 bases and the J gene end by 9 bases; junction bases not matched to a gene: 15.

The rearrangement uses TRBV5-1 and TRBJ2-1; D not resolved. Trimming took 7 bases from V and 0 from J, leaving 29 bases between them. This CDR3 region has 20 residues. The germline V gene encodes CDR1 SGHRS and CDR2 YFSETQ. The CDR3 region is CASRNGLGSLPIGSYNEQFF. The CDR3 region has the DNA TGCGCCAGCCGGAATGGGTTGGGTAGCCTACCAATCGGCTCCTACAATGAGCAGTTCTTC.

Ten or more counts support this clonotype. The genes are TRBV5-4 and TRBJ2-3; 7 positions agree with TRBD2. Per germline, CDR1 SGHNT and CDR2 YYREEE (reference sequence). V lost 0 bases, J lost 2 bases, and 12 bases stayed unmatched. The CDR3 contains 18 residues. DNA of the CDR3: TGTGCCAGCAGCTTGGAGCCCTTGGGGCGGGAGTTCACAGATACGCAGTATTTT. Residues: CASSLEPLGREFTDTQYF.

CDR3 protein: CASSFRGAVYEQYF. The DNA for the CDR3 is TGTGCCAGCAGCTTTCGGGGGGCCGTCTACGAGCAGTACTTC. J is TRBJ2-7 and V is TRBV5-4; tentatively, D is TRBD2 (7 bases). The CDR3 loop spans 14 amino acids. Germline loops: CDR1 SGHNT, CDR2 YYREEE (reference sequence). The germline V and J ends were trimmed by 2 bases and 3 bases, with 12 bases remaining between them.

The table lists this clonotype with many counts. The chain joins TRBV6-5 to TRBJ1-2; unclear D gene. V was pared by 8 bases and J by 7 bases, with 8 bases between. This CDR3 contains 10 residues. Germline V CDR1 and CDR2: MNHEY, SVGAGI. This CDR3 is CASFGSGYTF. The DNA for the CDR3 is TGTGCCAGCTTCGGGTCTGGCTACACCTTC.

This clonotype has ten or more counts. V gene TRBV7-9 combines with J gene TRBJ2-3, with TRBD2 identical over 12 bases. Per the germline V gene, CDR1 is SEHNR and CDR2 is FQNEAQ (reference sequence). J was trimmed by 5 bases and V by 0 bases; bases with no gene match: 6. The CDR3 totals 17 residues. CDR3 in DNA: TGTGCCAGCAGCTTAGCTCCGACTAGCGGGAGCGGAGATACGCAGTATTTT. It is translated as CASSLAPTSGSGDTQYF.

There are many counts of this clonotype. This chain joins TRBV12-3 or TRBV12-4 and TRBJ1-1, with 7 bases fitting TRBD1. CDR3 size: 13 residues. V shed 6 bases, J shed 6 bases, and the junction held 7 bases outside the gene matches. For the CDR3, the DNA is TGTGCCAGCAGGGTGACAGGGACTGCTGAAGCTTTCTTT. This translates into CASRVTGTAEAFF.

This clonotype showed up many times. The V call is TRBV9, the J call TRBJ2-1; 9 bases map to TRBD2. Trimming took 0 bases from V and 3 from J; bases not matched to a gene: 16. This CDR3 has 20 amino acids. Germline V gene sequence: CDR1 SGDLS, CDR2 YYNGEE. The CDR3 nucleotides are TGTGCCAGCAGCGTAGGAGGGGGGCTAGCGGGGTCGCTAAGCTACAATGAGCAGTTCTTC. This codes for CASSVGGGLAGSLSYNEQFF.

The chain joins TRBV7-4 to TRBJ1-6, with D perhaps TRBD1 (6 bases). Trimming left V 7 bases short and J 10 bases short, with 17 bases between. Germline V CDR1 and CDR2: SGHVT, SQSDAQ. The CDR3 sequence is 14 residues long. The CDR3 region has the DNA TGTGCCAGCACCCCCCAGGCAGGGGAATCACCCCTCCACTTT. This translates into CASTPQAGESPLHF.

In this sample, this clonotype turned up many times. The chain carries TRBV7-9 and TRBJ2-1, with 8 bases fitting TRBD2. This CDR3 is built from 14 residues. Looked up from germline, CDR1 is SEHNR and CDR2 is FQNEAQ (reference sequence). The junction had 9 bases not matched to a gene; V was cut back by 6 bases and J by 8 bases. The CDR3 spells CASRPGGLFDEQFF. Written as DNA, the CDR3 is TGTGCCAGCAGGCCGGGGGGGTTATTTGATGAGCAGTTCTTC.

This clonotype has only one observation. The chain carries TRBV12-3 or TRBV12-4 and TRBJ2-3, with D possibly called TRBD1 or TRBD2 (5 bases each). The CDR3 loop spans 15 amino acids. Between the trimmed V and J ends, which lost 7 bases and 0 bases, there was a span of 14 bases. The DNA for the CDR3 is TGTGCCAGCACTGGGACGGCGTTGAGCACAGATACGCAGTATTTT. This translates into CASTGTALSTDTQYF.

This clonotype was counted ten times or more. CDR3 residues: CASSLGTSDTGEQFF. The CDR3 region has the DNA TGTGCCAGCAGCCTCGGGACTAGCGATACTGGTGAGCAGTTCTTC. The chain employs TRBV7-6 and TRBJ2-1, with 10 bases identical to TRBD2. CDR3 length: 15 amino acids. V lost 5 bases and J lost 9; bases outside the gene matches: 10. CDR1 and CDR2 from the germline V gene are SGHVS and FNYEAQ. The variable domain in full, with the rest retrieved from reference TRBV7-6 and TRBJ2-1, is GAGVSQSPRYKVTKRGQDVALRCDPISGHVSLYWYRQALGQGPEFLTYFNYEAQQDKSGLPNDRFSAERPEGSISTLTIQRTEQRDSAMYRCASSLGTSDTGEQFFGPGTRLTVL.

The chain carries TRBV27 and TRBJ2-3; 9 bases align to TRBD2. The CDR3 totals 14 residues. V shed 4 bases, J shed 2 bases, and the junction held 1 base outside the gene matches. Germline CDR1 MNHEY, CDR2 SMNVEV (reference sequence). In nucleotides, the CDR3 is TGTGCCAGCAGTTCTAGCGGGGTCACAGATACGCAGTATTTT. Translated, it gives CASSSSGVTDTQYF.

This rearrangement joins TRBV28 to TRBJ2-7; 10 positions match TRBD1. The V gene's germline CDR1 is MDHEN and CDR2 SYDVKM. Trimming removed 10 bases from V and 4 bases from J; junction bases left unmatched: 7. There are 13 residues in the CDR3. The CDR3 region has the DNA TGTGCCACCGAGACAGGGGGCGCGTACGAGCAGTACGTC. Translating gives CATETGGAYEQYV.

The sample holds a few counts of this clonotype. CDR3 bases: TGCGCCAGCAGCCCCGACCGCACAGATACGCAGTATTTT. Translating it yields CASSPDRTDTQYF. V and J are TRBV5-1 and TRBJ2-3; no firm D call. The germline V gene encodes CDR1 SGHRS and CDR2 YFSETQ. Trimming shortened V by 4 bases and J by 1 base, and 7 bases separated the two germline ends. CDR3 length equals 13 residues.

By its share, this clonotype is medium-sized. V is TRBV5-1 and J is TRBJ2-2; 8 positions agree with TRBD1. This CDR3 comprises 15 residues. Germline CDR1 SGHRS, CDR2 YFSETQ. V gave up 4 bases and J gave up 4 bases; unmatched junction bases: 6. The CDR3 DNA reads TGCGCCAGCAGCCGCGGACAGGGTGGCACCGGGGAGCTGTTTTTT. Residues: CASSRGQGGTGELFF.